This T cell receptor beta chain comes out of a study of shared clonotypes between healthy human individuals. Terminally differentiated effector memory CD45RA+ cells were left out of the naive CD8 fraction, which was CD45RO-negative and positively selected for CCR7. Libraries were prepared by immunoSEQ multiplex PCR; TCRdb keeps only in-frame clonotypes and omits some of them. The sample has around 620,000 clones; approximately 96% are singletons. Whole-study results and caveats: The study generally estimated greater richness for naive than memory subsets.

This CDR3 comprises 12 residues. Germline lookup yields CDR1 GTSNPN and CDR2 SVGIG (reference sequence). A note on this clone: As yet, its antigen is unknown.

This TCR came from a woman in her twenties or thirties in good health. The chain employs TRBV30 and TRBJ2-1; possible D gene TRBD1, 5 bases. Sequenced sample: naive CD8+ T cells sorted from blood. This CDR3 reads CAYGQTYNEQFF. As DNA, the CDR3 is TGTGCTTATGGACAAACCTACAATGAGCAGTTCTTC.